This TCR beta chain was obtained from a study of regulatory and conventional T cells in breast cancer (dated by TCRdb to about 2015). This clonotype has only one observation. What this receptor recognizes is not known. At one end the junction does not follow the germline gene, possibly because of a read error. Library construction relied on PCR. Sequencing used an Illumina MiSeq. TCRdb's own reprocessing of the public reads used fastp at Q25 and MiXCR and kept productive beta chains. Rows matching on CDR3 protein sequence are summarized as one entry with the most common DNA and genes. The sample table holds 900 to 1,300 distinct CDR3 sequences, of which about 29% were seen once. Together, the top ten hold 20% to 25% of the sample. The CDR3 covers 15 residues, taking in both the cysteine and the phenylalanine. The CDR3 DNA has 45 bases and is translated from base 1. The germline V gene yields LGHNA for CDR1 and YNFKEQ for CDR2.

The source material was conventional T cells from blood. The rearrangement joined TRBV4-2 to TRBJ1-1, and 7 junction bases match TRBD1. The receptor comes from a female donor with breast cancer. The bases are TGTGCCAGCAGCCGCGCAACAGGGGAGTTTGATGAAGCCTTCTTT. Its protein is CASSRATGEFDEAFF.